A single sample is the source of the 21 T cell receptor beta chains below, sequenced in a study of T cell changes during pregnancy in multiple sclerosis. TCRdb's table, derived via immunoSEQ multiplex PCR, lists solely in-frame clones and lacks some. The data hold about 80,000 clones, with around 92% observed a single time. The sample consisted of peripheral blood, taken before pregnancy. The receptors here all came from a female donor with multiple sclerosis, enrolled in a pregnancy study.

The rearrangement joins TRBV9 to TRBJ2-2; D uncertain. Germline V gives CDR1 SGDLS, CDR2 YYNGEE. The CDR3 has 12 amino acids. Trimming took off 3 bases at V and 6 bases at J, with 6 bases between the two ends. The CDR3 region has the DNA TGTGCCAGCAGCGCCCAGTCCGGGGAGCTGTTTTTT. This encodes CASSAQSGELFF.

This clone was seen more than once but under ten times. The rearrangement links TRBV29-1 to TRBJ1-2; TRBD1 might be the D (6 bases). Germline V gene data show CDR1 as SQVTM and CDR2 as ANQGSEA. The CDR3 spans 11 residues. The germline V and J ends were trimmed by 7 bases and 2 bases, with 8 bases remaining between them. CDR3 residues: CSAGQNYGYTF. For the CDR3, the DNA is TGCAGCGCCGGACAGAACTATGGCTACACCTTC.

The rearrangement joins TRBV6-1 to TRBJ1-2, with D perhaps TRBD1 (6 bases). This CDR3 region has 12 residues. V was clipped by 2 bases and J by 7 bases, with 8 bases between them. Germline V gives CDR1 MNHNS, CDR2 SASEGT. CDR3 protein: CASSETGIGYTF. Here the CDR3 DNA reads TGTGCCAGCAGTGAAACAGGGATTGGCTACACCTTC.

CDR3 region: CASSETGGKNQPQHF. In nucleotides, the CDR3 is TGTGCCAGTAGCGAGACAGGGGGCAAGAATCAGCCCCAGCATTTT. The chain combines TRBV19 with TRBJ1-5; TRBD1 matches at 10 bases. CDR1 and CDR2 from the germline V gene are LNHDA and SQIVND (reference sequence). With 6 bases clipped from V and 4 bases from J, the junction kept 6 bases outside the gene matches. This CDR3 is 15 amino acids long. Full variable domain (missing parts from reference TRBV19 and TRBJ1-5): DGGITQSPKYLFRKEGQNVTLSCEQNLNHDAMYWYRQDPGQGLRLIYYSQIVNDFQKGDIAEGYSVSREKKESFPLTVTSAQKNPTAFYLCASSETGGKNQPQHFGDGTRLSIL.

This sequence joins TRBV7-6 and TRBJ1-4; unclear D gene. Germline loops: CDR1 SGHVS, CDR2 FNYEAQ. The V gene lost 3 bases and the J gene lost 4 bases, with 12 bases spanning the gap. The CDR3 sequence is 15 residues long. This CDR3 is CASSFSGEGNEKLFF. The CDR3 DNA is TGTGCCAGCAGCTTTAGCGGAGAGGGTAATGAAAAACTGTTTTTT. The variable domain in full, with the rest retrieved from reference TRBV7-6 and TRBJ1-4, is GAGVSQSPRYKVTKRGQDVALRCDPISGHVSLYWYRQALGQGPEFLTYFNYEAQQDKSGLPNDRFSAERPEGSISTLTIQRTEQRDSAMYRCASSFSGEGNEKLFFGSGTQLSVL.

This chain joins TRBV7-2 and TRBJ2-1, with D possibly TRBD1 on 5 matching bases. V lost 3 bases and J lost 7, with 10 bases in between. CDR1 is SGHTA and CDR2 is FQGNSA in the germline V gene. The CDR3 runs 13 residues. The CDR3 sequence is CASSFSGLNEQFF. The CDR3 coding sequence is TGTGCCAGCAGCTTCTCAGGGCTTAATGAGCAGTTCTTC.

CDR3 DNA sequence: TGCGCCAGCAGCTTGGGGTGGAGCCCCACAGATACGCAGTATTTT. Translation: CASSLGWSPTDTQYF. This chain uses TRBV5-1 with TRBJ2-3; D is unresolved. CDR1 and CDR2 (germline): SGHRS, YFSETQ. Trimming removed 0 bases at V and 2 bases at J, with 10 bases between. This CDR3 is 15 amino acids long.

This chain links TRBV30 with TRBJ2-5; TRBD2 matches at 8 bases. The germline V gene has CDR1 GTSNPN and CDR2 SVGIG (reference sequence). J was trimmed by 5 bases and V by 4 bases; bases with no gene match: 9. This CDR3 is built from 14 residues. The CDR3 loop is CAWTPGGGRETQYF. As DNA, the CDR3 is TGTGCCTGGACGCCGGGGGGGGGACGGGAGACCCAGTACTTC. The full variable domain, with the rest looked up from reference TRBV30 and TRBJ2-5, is SQTIHQWPATLVQPVGSPLSLECTVEGTSNPNLYWYRQAAGRGLQLLFYSVGIGQISSEVPQNLSASRPQDRQFILSSKKLLLSDSGFYLCAWTPGGGRETQYFGPGTRLLVL.

CDR3 bases: TGTGCCAGCAGTTACTTCCGGGTGAACACTGAAGCTTTCTTT. It codes for CASSYFRVNTEAFF. V usage is TRBV6-6 and J usage is TRBJ1-1; D remains ambiguous. Trimming pared 1 base from V and 0 bases from J, leaving 6 bases between. Germline CDR1 is MNHNY and CDR2 is SVGAGI (reference sequence). The length of the CDR3 is 14 residues.

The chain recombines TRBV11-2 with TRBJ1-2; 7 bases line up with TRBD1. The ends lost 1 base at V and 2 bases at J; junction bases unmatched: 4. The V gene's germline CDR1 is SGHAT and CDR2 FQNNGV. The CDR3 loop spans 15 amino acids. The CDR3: CASSLGQGANYGYTF. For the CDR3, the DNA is TGTGCCAGCAGCTTAGGACAGGGTGCCAACTATGGCTACACCTTC.

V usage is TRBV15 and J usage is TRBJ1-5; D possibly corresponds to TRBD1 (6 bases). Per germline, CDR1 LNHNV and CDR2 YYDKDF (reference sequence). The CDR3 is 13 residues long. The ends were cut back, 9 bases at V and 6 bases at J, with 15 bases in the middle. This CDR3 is CATSVGAGQPQHF. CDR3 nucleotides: TGTGCCACGAGTGTGGGGGCAGGTCAGCCCCAGCATTTT.

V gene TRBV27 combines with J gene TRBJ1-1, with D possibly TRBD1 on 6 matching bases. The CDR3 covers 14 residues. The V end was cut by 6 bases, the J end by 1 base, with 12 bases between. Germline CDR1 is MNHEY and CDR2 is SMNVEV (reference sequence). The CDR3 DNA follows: TGTGCCAGCAGACGGACAGAGAAGAACACTGAAGCTTTCTTT. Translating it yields CASRRTEKNTEAFF.

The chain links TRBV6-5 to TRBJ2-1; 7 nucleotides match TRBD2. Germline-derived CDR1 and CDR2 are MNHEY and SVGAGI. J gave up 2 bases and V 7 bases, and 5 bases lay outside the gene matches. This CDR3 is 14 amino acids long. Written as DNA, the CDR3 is TGTGCCAGCAAGATTGCGGGGGCCTACAATGAGCAGTTCTTC. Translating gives CASKIAGAYNEQFF.

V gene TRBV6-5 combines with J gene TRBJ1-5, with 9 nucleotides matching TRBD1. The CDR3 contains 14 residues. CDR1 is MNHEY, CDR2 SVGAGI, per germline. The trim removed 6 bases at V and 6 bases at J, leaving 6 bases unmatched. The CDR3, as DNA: TGTGCCAGCAGGGCCGGGACAGGGCTTCAGCCCCAGCATTTT. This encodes CASRAGTGLQPQHF.

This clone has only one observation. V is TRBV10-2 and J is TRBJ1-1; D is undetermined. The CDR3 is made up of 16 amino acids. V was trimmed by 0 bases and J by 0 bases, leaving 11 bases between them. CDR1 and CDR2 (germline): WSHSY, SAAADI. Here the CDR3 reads CASSESRGRLNTEAFF. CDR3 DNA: TGCGCCAGCAGTGAGTCAAGAGGGCGACTGAACACTGAAGCTTTCTTT.

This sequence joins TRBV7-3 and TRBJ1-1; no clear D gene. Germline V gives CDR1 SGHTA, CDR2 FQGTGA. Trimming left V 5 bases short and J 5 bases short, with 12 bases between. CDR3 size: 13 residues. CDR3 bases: TGTGCCAGCAGCCCATACACGGGGACTGAAGCTTTCTTT. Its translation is CASSPYTGTEAFF.

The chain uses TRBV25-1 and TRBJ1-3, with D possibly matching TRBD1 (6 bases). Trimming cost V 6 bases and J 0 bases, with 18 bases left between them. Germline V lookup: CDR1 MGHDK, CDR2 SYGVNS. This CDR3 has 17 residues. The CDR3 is CASSQTQTGLSGNTIYF. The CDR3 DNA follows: TGTGCCAGCAGCCAAACGCAGACAGGCCTCTCTGGAAACACCATATATTTT.

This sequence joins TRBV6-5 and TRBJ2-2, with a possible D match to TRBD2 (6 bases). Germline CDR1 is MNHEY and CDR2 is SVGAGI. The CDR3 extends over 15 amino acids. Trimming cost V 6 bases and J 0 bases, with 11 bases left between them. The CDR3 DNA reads TGTGCCAGCAGCCAGACTAGGGCGAACACCGGGGAGCTGTTTTTT. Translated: CASSQTRANTGELFF.

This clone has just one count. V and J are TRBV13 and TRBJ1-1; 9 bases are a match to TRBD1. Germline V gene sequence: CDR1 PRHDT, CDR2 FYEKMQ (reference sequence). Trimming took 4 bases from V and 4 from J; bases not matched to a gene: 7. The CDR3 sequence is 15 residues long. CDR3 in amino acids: CASSSPDRGFTEAFF. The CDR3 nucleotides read TGTGCCAGCAGCTCCCCGGACAGGGGATTCACTGAAGCTTTCTTT.

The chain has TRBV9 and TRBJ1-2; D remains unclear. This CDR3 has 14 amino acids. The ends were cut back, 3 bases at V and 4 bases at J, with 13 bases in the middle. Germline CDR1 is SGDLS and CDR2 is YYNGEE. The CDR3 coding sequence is TGTGCCAGCAGCGAAAACAGTGTTAGCTATGGCTACACCTTC. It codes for CASSENSVSYGYTF.

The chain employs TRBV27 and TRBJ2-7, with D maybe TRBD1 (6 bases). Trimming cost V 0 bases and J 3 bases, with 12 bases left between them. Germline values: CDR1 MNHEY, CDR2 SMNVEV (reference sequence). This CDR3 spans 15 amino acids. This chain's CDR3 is CASSLSGTGLYEQYF. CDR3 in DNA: TGTGCCAGCAGTTTATCGGGAACAGGGCTCTACGAGCAGTACTTC.